This T cell receptor beta chain is from a study of T cell clonality in common variable immunodeficiency. Ten or more counts support this clone. Its antigen is not known. Sequencing was performed with immunoSEQ multiplex PCR; in TCRdb, only in-frame clones are kept and a portion is missing. This repertoire lists roughly 79,000 clones without singletons; approximately 0.8% sits in the top ten. General observations from the study: Fewer deletions and N-nucleotide insertions were reportedly seen in common variable immunodeficiency TCR beta sequences. Compared with healthy controls, CVID subjects showed increased TCRbeta clonality, mostly in about a third.

The receptor comes from a person aged 18 to 69 in good health. Sequences were obtained from peripheral blood mononuclear cells.

The CDR3 bases that were read are TGTGCCAGCAGGGTGAGCTCTCCCTCCTACAATGAG. As protein: CASRVSSPSYNE. The full CDR3 reads CASRVSSPSYNEQFF. J is TRBJ2-1 and V is TRBV2; unclear D gene. The DNA ends 3 residues before the CDR3 does, and the rest of the CDR3 is filled in from the germline J gene. V dropped 6 bases and J dropped 0 bases, with 12 bases sitting between them. Germline V gene lookup returns CDR1 SNHLY and CDR2 FYNNEI. The CDR3 spans 15 residues.